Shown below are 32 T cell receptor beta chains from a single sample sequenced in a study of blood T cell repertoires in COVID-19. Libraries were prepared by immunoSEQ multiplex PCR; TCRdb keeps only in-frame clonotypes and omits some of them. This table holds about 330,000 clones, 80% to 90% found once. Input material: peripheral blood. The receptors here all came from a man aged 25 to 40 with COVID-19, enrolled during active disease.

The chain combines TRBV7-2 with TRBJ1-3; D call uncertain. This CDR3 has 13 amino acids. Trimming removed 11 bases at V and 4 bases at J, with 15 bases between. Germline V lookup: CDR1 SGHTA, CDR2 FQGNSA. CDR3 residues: CAGAGREGNTIYF. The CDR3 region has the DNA TGTGCCGGAGCAGGACGGGAAGGAAACACCATATATTTT.

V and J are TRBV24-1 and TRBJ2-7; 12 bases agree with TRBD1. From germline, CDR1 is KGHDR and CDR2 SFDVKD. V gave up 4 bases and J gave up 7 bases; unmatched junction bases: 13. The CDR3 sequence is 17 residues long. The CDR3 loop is CATSDAAPGQGAGEQYF. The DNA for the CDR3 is TGTGCCACCAGTGACGCCGCCCCGGGACAGGGGGCAGGTGAGCAGTACTTC.

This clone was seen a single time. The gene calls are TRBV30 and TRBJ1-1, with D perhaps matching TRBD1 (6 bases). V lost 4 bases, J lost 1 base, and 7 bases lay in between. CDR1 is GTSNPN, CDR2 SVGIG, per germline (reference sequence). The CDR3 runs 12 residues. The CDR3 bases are TGTGCCTGGAACAGGGCGAACACTGAAGCTTTCTTT. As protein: CAWNRANTEAFF. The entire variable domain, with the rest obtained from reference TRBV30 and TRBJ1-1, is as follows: SQTIHQWPATLVQPVGSPLSLECTVEGTSNPNLYWYRQAAGRGLQLLFYSVGIGQISSEVPQNLSASRPQDRQFILSSKKLLLSDSGFYLCAWNRANTEAFFGQGTRLTVV.

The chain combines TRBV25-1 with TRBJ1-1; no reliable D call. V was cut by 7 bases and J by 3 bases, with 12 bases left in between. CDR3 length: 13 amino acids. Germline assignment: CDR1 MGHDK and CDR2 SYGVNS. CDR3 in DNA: TGTGCCAGCATGTTGGACTCTGACACTGAAGCTTTCTTT. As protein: CASMLDSDTEAFF.

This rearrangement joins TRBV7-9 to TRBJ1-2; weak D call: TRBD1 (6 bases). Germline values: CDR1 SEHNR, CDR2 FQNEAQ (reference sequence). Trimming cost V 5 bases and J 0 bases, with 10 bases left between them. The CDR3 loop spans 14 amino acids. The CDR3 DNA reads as TGTGCCAGCAGCCGGACAGAGACTAACTATGGCTACACCTTC. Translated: CASSRTETNYGYTF.

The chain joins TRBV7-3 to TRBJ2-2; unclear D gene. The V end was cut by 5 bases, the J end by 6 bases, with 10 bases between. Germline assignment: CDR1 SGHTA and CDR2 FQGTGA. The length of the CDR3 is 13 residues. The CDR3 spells CASSLGPAGELFF. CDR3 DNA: TGTGCCAGCAGCCTTGGGCCGGCCGGGGAGCTGTTTTTT.

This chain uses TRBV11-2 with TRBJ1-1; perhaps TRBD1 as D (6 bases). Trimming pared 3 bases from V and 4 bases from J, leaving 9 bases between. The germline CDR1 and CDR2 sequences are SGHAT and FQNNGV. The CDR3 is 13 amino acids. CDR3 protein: CASSFRGGTEAFF. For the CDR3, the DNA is TGTGCCAGCAGCTTCCGAGGGGGCACTGAAGCTTTCTTT.

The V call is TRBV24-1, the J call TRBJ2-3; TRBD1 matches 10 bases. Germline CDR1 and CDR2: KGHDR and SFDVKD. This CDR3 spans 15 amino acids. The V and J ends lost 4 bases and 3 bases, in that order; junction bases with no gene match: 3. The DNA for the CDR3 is TGTGCCACCAGTGACCCGGGACAGGGGACAGATACGCAGTATTTT. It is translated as CATSDPGQGTDTQYF.

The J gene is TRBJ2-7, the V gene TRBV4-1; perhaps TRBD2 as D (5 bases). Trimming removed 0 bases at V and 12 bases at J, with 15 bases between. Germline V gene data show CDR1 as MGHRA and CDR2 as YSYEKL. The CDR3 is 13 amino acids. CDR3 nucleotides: TGCGCCAGCAGCCAAGATTTATCGGGGAGTTGGTACTTC. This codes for CASSQDLSGSWYF.

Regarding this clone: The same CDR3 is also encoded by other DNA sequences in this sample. DNA of the CDR3: TGTGCCAGCAGTCGGACGGGGGGCAATCAGCCCCAGCATTTT. It codes for CASSRTGGNQPQHF. The V gene is TRBV6-2 or TRBV6-3, the J gene TRBJ1-5, with a possible D match to TRBD1 (5 bases). The germline V gene has CDR1 MNHEY and CDR2 SVGEGT. The CDR3 totals 14 residues. V gave up 5 bases and J gave up 2 bases, with 10 bases separating them.

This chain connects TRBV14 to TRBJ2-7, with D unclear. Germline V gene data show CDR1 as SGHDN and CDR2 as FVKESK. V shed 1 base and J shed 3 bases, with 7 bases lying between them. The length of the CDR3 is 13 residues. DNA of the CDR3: TGTGCCAGCAGCCAAGCAGCGAACTACGAGCAGTACTTC. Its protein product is CASSQAANYEQYF. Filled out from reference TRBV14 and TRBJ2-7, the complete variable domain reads EAGVTQFPSHSVIEKGQTVTLRCDPISGHDNLYWYRRVMGKEIKFLLHFVKESKQDESGMPNNRFLAERTGGTYSTLKVQPAELEDSGVYFCASSQAANYEQYFGPGTRLTVT.

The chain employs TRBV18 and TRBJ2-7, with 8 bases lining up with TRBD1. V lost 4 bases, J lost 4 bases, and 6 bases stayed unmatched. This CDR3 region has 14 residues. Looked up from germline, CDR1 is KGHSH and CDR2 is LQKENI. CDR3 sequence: CASSLSDRGYEQYF. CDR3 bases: TGTGCCAGCTCACTATCCGACAGGGGTTACGAGCAGTACTTC.

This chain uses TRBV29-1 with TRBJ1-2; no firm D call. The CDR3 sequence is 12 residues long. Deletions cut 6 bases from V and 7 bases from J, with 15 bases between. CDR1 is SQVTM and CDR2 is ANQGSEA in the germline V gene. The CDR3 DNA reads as TGCAGCGTCCGGGAGGGCGGCGGTGGCTACACCTTC. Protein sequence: CSVREGGGGYTF.

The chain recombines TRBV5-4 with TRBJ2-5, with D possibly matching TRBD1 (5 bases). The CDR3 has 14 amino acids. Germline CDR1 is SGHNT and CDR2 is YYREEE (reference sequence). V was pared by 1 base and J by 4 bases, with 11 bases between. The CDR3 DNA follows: TGTGCCAGCAGCTTGAGATGGGGCGGAGAGACCCAGTACTTC. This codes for CASSLRWGGETQYF. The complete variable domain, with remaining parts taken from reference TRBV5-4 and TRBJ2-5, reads ETGVTQSPTHLIKTRGQQVTLRCSSQSGHNTVSWYQQALGQGPQFIFQYYREEENGRGNFPPRFSGLQFPNYSSELNVNALELDDSALYLCASSLRWGGETQYFGPGTRLLVL.

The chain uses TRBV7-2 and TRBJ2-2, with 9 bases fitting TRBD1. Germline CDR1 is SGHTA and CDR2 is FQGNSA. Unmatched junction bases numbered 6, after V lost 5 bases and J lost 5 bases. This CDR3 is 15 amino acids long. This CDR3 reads CASSGTGPGTGELFF. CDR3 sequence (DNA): TGTGCCAGCAGCGGGACAGGGCCAGGTACCGGGGAGCTGTTTTTT.

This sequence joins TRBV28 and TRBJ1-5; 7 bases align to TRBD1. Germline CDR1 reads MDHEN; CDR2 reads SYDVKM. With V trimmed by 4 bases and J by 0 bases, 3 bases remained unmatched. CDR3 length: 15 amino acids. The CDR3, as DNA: TGTGCCAGCAGTTCGACAGGGTATAGCAATCAGCCCCAGCATTTT. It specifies CASSSTGYSNQPQHF.

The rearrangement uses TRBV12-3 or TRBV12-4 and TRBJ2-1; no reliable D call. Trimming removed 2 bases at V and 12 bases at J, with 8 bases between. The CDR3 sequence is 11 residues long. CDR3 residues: CASSLTLGQFF. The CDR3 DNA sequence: TGTGCCAGCAGTTTAACCCTCGGGCAGTTCTTC.

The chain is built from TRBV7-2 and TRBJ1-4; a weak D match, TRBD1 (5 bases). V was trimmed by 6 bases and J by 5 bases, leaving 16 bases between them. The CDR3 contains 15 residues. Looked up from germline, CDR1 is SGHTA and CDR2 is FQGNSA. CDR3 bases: TGTGCCAGCAGTCCAAGGAGGGGATCCAATGAAAAACTGTTTTTT. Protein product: CASSPRRGSNEKLFF.

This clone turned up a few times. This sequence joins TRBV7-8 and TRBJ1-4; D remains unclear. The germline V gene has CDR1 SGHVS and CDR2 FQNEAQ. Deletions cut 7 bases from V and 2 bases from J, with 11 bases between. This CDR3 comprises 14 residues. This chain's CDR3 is CASTSASTNEKLFF. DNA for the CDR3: TGTGCCAGCACCTCAGCGAGTACTAATGAAAAACTGTTTTTT. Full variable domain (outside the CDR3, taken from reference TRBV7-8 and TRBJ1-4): GAGVSQSPRYKVAKRGQDVALRCDPISGHVSLFWYQQALGQGPEFLTYFQNEAQLDKSGLPSDRFFAERPEGSVSTLKIQRTQQEDSAVYLCASTSASTNEKLFFGSGTQLSVL.

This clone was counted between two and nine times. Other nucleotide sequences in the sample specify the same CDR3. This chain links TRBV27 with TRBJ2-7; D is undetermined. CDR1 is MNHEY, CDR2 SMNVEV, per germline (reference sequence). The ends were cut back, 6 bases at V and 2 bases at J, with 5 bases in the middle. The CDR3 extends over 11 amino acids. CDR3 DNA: TGTGCCAGCAGCTCTACCTACGAGCAGTACTTC. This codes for CASSSTYEQYF.

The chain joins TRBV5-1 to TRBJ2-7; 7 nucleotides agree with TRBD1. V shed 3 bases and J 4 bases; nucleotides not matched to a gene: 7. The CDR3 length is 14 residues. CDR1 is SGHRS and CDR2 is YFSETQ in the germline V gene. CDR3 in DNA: TGCGCCAGCAGCTCACCGGGACAGATATACGAGCAGTACTTC. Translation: CASSSPGQIYEQYF.

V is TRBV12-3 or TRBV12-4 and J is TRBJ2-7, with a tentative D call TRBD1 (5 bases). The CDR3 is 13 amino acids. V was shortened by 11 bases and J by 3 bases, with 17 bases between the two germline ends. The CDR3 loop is CAVRQKAHYEQYF. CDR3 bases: TGTGCCGTCCGACAGAAAGCCCACTACGAGCAGTACTTC.

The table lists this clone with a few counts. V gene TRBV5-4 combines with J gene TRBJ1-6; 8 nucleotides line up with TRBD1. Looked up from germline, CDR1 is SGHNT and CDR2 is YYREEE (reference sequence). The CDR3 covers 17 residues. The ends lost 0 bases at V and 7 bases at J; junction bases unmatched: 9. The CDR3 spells CASSLALAGGMNSPLHF. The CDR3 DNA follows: TGTGCCAGCAGCTTGGCCCTGGCAGGGGGCATGAATTCACCCCTCCACTTT.

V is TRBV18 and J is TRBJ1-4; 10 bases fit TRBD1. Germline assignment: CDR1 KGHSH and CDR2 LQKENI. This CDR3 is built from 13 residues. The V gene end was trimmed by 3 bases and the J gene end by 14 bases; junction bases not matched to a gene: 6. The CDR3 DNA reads TGTGCCAGCTCACCCCCGGGACAGGGGCGGCTGTTTTTT. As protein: CASSPPGQGRLFF.

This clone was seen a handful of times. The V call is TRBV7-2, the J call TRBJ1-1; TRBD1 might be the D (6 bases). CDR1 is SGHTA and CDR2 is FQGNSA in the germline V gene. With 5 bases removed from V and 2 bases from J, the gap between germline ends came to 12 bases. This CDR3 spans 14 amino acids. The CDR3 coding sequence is TGTGCCAGCAGCCCACGGACAGAAAACACTGAAGCTTTCTTT. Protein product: CASSPRTENTEAFF.

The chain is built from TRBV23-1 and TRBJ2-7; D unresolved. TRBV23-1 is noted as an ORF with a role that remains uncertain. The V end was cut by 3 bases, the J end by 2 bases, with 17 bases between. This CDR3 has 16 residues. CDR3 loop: CASSQYPRLSTYEQYF. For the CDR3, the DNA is TGCGCCAGCAGTCAGTACCCTAGACTGAGCACCTACGAGCAGTACTTC.

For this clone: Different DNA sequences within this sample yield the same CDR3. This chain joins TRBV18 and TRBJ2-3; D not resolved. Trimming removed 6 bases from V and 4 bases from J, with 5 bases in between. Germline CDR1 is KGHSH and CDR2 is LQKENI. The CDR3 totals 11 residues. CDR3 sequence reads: CASSPSDTQYF. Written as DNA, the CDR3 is TGTGCCAGCTCCCCCTCAGATACGCAGTATTTT.

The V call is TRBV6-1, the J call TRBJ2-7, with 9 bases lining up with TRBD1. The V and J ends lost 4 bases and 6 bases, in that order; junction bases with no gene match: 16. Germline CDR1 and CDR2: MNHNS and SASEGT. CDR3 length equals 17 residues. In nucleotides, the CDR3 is TGTGCCAGCAGTGCCGCACTCCCCGGGACAGGGTTAGGCGAGCAGTACTTC. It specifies CASSAALPGTGLGEQYF.

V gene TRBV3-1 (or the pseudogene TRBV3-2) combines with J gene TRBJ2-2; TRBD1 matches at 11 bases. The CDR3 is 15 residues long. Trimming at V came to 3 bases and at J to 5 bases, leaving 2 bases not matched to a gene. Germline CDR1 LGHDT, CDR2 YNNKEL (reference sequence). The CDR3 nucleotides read TGTGCCAGCAGCCAGGGGGACAGGGGGACCGGGGAGCTGTTTTTT. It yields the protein CASSQGDRGTGELFF.

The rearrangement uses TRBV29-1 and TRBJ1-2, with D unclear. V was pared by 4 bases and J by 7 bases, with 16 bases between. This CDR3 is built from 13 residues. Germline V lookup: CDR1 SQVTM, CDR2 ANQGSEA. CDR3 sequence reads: CSVAISSLSGYTF. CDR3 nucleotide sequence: TGCAGCGTTGCCATAAGTAGTCTCTCTGGCTACACCTTC. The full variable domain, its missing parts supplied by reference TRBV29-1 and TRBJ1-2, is SAVISQKPSRDICQRGTSLTIQCQVDSQVTMMFWYRQQPGQSLTLIATANQGSEATYESGFVIDKFPISRPNLTFSTLTVSNMSPEDSSIYLCSVAISSLSGYTFGSGTRLTVV.

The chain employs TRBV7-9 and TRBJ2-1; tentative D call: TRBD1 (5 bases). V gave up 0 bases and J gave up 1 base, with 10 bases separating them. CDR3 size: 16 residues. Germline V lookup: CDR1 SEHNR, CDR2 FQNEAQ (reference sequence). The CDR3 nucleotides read TGTGCCAGCAGCTTAGCGCAAGGGGTGTCCTACAATGAGCAGTTCTTC. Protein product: CASSLAQGVSYNEQFF. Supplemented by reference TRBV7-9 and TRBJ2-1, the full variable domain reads DTGVSQNPRHKITKRGQNVTFRCDPISEHNRLYWYRQTLGQGPEFLTYFQNEAQLEKSRLLSDRFSAERPKGSFSTLEIQRTEQGDSAMYLCASSLAQGVSYNEQFFGPGTRLTVL.

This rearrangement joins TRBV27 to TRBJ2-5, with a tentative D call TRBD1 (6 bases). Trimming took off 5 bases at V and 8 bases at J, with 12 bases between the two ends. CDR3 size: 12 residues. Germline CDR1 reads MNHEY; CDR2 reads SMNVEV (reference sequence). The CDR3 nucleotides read TGTGCCAGCAGTCCATCAGGGGAAACCCAGTACTTC. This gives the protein CASSPSGETQYF.